This T cell receptor beta chain appears in the sequencing data of a study of blood T cell repertoires in COVID-19. The germline V gene has CDR1 SGHNT and CDR2 YYREEE (reference sequence). V trimming: 4 bases; J trimming: 6 bases; junction bases outside the gene matches: 4. The CDR3 is 13 residues long. TCRdb keeps only in-frame clones here, not all; method: immunoSEQ multiplex PCR. The sample includes fewer than 150,000 clones, over 70% of them seen just once. The sequence was obtained from a man aged 65 to 79 with acute or convalescent COVID-19. Sample: peripheral blood. V gene TRBV5-4 combines with J gene TRBJ1-2; 9 bases map to TRBD1. Written as DNA, the CDR3 is TGTGCCAGCAGCCCACAGGGGGCCGATGGCTACACCTTC. As protein: CASSPQGADGYTF.